This T cell receptor (beta chain) is drawn from a study of human T cells and chemical hapten exposure. TCRdb reprocessed the RACE reads with MiXCR, giving one entry per CDR3 protein. In the table there are around 110,000 distinct CDR3 sequences, 9% to 15% of which are singletons. There are a few counts of this clonotype. The antigen remains unidentified. Sample time point: pre-sensitization, week 0. Treatment: therapeutic diphenylcyclopropenone sensitization with weekly scalp DPC. In every case, blood was obtained before the patch test was applied. Study-level results: Controls had significantly fewer large CDR3 similarity clusters than were formed by expanded TCRs.

The specimen comprised whole blood, sampled in connection with sensitization to the hapten diphenylcyclopropenone (DPC). This TCR derives from a woman aged 45-60 years with alopecia areata. Some clones in this sample may be carry-over from other donors' samples.

As DNA, the CDR3 is TGTGCCAGTACCCTACCGGGACTACCGAACACCGGGGAGCTGTTTTTT. Its translation: CASTLPGLPNTGELFF. The genes are TRBV19 and TRBJ2-2; 7 positions match TRBD2. The germline gives CDR1 LNHDA, CDR2 SQIVND (reference sequence). This CDR3 comprises 16 residues. With 7 bases clipped from V and 0 bases from J, the junction kept 8 bases outside the gene matches. Looking up the rest from reference TRBV19 and TRBJ2-2 gives the full variable domain: DGGITQSPKYLFRKEGQNVTLSCEQNLNHDAMYWYRQDPGQGLRLIYYSQIVNDFQKGDIAEGYSVSREKKESFPLTVTSAQKNPTAFYLCASTLPGLPNTGELFFGEGSRLTVL.